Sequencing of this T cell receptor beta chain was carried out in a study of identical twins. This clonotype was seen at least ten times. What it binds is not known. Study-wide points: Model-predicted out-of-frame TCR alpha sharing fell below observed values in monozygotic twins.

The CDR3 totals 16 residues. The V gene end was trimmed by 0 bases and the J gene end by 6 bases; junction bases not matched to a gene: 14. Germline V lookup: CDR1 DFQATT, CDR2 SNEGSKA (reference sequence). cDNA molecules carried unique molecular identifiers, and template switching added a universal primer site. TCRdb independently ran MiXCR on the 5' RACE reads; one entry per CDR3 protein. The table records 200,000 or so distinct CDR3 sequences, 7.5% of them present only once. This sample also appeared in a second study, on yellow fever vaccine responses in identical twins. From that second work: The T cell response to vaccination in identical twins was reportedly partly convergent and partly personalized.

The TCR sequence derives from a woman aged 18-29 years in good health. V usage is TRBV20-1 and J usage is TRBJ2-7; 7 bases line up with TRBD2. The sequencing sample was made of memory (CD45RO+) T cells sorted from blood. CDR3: CSARDSRGSLSREQYF. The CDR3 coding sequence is TGCAGTGCTAGAGATTCTCGCGGGAGCCTAAGTCGCGAGCAGTACTTC.